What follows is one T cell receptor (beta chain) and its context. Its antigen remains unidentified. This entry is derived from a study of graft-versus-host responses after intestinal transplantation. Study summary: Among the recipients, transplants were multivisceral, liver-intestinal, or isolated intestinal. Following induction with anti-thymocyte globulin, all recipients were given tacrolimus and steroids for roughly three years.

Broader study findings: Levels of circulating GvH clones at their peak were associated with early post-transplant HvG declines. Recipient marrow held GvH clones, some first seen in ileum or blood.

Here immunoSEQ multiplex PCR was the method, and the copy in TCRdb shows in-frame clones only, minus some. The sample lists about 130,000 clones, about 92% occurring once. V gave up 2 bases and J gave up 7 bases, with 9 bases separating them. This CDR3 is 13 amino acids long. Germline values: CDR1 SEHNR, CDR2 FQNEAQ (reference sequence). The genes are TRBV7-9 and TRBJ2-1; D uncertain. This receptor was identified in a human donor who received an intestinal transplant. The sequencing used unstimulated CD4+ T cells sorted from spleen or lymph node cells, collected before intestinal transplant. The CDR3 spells CASSLRLRNEQFF. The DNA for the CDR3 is TGTGCCAGCAGCTTAAGGTTAAGGAATGAGCAGTTCTTC.